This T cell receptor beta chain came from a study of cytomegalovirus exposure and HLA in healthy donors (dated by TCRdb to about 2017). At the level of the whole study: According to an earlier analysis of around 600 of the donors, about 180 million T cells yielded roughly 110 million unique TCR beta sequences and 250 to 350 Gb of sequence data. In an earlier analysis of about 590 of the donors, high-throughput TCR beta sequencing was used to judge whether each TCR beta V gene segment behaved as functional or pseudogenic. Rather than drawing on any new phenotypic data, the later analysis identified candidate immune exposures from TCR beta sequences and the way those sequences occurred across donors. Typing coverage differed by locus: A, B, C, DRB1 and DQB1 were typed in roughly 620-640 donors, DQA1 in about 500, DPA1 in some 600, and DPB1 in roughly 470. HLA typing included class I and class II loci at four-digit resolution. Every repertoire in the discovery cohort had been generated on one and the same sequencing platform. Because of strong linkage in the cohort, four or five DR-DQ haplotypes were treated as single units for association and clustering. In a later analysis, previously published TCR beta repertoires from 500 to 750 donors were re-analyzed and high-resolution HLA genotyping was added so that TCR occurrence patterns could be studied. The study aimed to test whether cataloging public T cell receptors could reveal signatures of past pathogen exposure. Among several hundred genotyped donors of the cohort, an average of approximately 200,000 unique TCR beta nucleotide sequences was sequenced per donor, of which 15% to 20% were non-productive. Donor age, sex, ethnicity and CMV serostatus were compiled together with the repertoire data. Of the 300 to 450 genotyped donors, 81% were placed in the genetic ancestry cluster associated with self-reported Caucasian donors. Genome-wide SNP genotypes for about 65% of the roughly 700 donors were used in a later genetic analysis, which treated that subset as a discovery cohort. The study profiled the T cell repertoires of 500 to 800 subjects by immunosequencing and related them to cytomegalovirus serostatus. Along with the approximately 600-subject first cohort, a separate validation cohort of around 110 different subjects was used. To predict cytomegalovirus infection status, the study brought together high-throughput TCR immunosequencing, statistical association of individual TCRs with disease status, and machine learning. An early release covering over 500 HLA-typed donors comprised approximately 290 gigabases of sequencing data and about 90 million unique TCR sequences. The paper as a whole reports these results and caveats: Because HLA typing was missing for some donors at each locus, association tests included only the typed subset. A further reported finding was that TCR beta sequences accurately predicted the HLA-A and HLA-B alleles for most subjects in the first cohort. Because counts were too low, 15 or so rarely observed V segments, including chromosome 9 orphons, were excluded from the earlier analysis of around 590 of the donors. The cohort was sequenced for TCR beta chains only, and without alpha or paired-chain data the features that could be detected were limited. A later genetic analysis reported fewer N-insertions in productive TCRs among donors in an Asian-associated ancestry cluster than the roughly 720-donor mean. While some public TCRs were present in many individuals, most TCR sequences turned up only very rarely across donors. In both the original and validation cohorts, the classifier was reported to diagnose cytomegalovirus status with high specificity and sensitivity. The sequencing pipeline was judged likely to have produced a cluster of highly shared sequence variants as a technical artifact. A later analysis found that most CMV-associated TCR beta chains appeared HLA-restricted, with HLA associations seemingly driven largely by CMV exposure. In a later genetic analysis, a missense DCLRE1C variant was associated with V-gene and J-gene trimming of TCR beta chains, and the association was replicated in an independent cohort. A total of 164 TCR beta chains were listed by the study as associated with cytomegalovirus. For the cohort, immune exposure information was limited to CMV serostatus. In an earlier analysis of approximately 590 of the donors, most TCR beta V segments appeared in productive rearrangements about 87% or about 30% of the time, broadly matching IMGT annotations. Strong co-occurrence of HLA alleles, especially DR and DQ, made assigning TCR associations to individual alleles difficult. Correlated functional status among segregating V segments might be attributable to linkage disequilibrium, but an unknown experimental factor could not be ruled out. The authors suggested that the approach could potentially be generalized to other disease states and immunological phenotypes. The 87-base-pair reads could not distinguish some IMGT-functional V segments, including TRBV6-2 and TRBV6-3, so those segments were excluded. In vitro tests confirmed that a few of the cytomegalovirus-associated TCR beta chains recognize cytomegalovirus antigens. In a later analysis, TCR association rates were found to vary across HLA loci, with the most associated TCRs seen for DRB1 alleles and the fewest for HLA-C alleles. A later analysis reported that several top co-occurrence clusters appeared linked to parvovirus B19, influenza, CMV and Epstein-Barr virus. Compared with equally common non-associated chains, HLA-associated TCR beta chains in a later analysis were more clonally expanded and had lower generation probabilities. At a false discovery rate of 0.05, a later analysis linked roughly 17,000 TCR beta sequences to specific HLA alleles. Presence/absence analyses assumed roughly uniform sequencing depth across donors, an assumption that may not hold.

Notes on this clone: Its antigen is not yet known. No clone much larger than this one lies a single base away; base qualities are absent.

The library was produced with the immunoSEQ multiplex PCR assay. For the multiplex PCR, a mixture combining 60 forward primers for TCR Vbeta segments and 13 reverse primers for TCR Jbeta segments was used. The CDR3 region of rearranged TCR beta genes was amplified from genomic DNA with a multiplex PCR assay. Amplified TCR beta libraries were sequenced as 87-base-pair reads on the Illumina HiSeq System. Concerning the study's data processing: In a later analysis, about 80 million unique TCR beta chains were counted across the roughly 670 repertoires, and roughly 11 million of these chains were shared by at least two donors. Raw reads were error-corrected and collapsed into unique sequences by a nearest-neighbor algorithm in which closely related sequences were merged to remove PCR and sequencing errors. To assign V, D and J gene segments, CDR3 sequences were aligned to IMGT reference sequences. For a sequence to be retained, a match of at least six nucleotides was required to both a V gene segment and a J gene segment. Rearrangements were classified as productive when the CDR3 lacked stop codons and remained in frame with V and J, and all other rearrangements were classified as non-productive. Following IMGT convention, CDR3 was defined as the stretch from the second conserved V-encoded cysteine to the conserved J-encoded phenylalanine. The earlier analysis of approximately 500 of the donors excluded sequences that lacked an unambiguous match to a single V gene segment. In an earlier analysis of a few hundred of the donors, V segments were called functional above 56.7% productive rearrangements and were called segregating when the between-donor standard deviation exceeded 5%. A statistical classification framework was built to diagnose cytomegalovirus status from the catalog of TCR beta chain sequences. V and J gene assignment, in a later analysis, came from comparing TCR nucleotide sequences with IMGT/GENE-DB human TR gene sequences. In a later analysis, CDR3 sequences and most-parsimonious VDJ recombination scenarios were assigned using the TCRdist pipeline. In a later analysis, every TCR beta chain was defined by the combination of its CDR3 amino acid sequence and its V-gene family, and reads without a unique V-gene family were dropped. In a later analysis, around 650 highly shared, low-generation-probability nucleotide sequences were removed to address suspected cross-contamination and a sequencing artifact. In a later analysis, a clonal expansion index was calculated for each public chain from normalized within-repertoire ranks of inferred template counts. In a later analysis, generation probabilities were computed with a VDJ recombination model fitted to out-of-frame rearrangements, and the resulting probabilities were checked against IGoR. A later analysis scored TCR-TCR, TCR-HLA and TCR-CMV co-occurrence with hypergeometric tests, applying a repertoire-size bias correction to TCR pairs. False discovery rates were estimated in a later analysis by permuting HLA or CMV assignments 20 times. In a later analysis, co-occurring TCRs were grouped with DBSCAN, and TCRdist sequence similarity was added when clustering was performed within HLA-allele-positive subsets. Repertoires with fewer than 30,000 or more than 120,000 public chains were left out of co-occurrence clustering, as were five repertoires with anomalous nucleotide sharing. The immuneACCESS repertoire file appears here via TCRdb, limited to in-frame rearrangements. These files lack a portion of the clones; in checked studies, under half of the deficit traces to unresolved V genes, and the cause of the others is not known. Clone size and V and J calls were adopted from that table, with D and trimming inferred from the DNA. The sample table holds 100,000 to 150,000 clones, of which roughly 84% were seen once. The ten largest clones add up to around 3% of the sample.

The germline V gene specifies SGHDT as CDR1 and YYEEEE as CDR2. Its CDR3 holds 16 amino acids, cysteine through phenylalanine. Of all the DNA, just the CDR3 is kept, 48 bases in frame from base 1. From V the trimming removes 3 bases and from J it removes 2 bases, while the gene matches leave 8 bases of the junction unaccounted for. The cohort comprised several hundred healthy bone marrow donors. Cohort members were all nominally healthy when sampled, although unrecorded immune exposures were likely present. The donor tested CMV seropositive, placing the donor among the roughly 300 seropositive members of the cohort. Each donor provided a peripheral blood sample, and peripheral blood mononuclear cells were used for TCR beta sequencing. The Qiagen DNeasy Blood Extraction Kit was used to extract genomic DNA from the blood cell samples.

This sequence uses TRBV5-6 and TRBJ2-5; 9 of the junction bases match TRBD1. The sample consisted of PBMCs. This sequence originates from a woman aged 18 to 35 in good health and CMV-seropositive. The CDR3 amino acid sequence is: CASSSGTGRFQETQYF. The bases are TGTGCCAGCAGCTCCGGGACAGGGAGATTTCAAGAGACCCAGTACTTC.